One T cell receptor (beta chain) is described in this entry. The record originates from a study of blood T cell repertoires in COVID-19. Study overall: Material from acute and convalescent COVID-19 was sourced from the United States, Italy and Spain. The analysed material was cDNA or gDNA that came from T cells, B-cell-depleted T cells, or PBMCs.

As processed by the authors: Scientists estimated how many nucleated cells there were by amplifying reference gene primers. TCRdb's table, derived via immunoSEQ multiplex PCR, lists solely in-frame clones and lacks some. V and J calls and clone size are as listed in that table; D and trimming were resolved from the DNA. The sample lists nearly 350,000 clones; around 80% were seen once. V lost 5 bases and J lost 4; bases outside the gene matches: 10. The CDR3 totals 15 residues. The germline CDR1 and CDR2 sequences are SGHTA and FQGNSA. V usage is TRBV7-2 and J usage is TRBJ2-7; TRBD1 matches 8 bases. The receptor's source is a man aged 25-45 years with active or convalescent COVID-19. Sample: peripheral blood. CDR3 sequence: CASSRFLRGRYEQYF. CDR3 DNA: TGTGCCAGCAGCCGCTTCCTCAGGGGGCGATACGAGCAGTACTTC.